This T cell receptor (beta chain) comes out of a study of PD-1 blockade in classical Hodgkin lymphoma. The CDR3 runs 14 residues. V was trimmed by 0 bases and J by 8 bases, leaving 11 bases between them. Germline V gives CDR1 LNHNV, CDR2 YYDKDF (reference sequence). Indicated time point: newly diagnosed, previously untreated cHL patient sample. Researchers used magnetic negative selection to pull out pure CD4+ T cells from thawed PBMCs. Comparison PBMCs came from previously untreated, newly diagnosed classical Hodgkin lymphoma patients. The protocol was immunoSEQ multiplex PCR, while the TCRdb copy is restricted to in-frame clones and leaves out a portion. Seen here are fewer than 20,000 clones, around four fifths observed once, and the top ten hold 1% to 1.5%.

The sequence was obtained from a human donor with classical Hodgkin lymphoma. Sequenced: CD4+ T cells from blood. This chain connects TRBV15 to TRBJ1-5; D is unclear. The CDR3 region has the DNA TGTGCCACCAGCAGAGATTCAGGAGAGGAGCCCCAGCATTTT. It specifies CATSRDSGEEPQHF.